A selection of T cell receptor beta chains follows, all from one sample in a study of a mutant IDH1 vaccine in newly diagnosed glioma. TCRdb keeps only in-frame clones here, not all; method: immunoSEQ multiplex PCR. The data show tens of thousands of clones, around 82% seen once. These receptors have no known antigen. This specimen was PBMCs, taken from a glioma patient whose treatment included an IDH1 peptide vaccine. These receptors were taken from a woman in her late teens or twenties with glioma. Some clones in this sample may be carry-over from other donors' samples. CDR3s include the opening cysteine and the closing phenylalanine or tryptophan. D genes are given only for firm matches. Clone size is not always given. Where it is, it says once, few, many or a class for expanded clones.

CDR3 protein: CASSRQGRVTEAFF
CDR3 DNA: TGTGCCAGCAGTCGACAGGGAAGGGTCACTGAAGCTTTCTTT
clone size: NA
J gene: TRBJ1-1
CDR3 length: 14
V gene: TRBV2
D gene: TRBD1

CDR3 protein: CASSHSKGEKLFF
CDR3 DNA: TGCGCCAGCAGCCATAGCAAGGGAGAAAAACTGTTTTTT
clone size: NA
J gene: TRBJ1-4
CDR3 length: 13
V gene: TRBV5-1
D gene: NA

CDR3 protein: CASRSEYRLDGYTF
CDR3 DNA: TGTGCCAGCAGGTCCGAGTATAGGTTGGATGGCTACACCTTC
clone size: medium-sized
J gene: TRBJ1-2
CDR3 length: 14
V gene: TRBV7-9
D gene: NA

CDR3 protein: CASSETGSGQPQHF
CDR3 DNA: TGTGCCAGCAGCGAGACAGGTTCGGGCCAGCCCCAGCATTTT
clone size: NA
J gene: TRBJ1-5
CDR3 length: 14
V gene: TRBV6-1
D gene: NA

CDR3 protein: CASRWGRLYTF
CDR3 DNA: TGTGCCAGCAGGTGGGGCAGACTCTACACCTTC
clone size: once
J gene: TRBJ1-2
CDR3 length: 11
V gene: TRBV25-1
D gene: NA

CDR3 protein: CATRVGWANYGYTF
CDR3 DNA: TGTGCCACTAGAGTTGGATGGGCTAACTATGGCTACACCTTC
clone size: NA
J gene: TRBJ1-2
CDR3 length: 14
V gene: TRBV19
D gene: NA

CDR3 protein: CASSEKGGITDTQYF
CDR3 DNA: TGTGCCAGCAGTGAAAAGGGGGGGATCACAGATACGCAGTATTTT
clone size: once
J gene: TRBJ2-3
CDR3 length: 15
V gene: TRBV25-1
D gene: NA

CDR3 protein: CASSQDGLIANYGYTF
CDR3 DNA: TGCGCCAGCAGCCAAGATGGCCTGATAGCTAACTATGGCTACACCTTC
clone size: NA
J gene: TRBJ1-2
CDR3 length: 16
V gene: TRBV4-1
D gene: NA

CDR3 protein: CATPSGTEAFF
CDR3 DNA: TGTGCCACCCCGTCTGGGACTGAAGCTTTCTTT
clone size: NA
J gene: TRBJ1-1
CDR3 length: 11
V gene: TRBV6-1
D gene: NA

CDR3 protein: CASMTRVNYGYTF
CDR3 DNA: TGTGCCAGCATGACCCGGGTTAACTATGGCTACACCTTC
clone size: NA
J gene: TRBJ1-2
CDR3 length: 13
V gene: TRBV28
D gene: NA

CDR3 protein: CASSTPGAGGGYTF
CDR3 DNA: TGTGCCAGCAGTACGCCGGGGGCAGGTGGGGGCTACACCTTC
clone size: NA
J gene: TRBJ1-2
CDR3 length: 14
V gene: TRBV10-3
D gene: NA

CDR3 protein: CASSSSGGYEQYF
CDR3 DNA: TGCGCCAGCAGCTCTAGCGGTGGGTACGAGCAGTACTTC
clone size: NA
J gene: TRBJ2-7
CDR3 length: 13
V gene: TRBV5-1
D gene: TRBD2

CDR3 protein: CASSLPGGARGGTEAFF
CDR3 DNA: TGTGCCAGCAGCCTTCCAGGGGGGGCCCGTGGGGGCACTGAAGCTTTCTTT
clone size: NA
J gene: TRBJ1-1
CDR3 length: 17
V gene: TRBV16
D gene: TRBD1

CDR3 protein: CASSLGGGNTEAFF
CDR3 DNA: TGCGCCAGCAGCCTCGGGGGCGGGAACACTGAAGCTTTCTTT
clone size: few
J gene: TRBJ1-1
CDR3 length: 14
V gene: TRBV4-1
D gene: NA

CDR3 protein: CASRIYSGNTIYF
CDR3 DNA: TGTGCCAGCAGAATCTATTCTGGAAACACCATATATTTT
clone size: NA
J gene: TRBJ1-3
CDR3 length: 13
V gene: TRBV6-1
D gene: NA

CDR3 protein: CAWSVKGAGGWGQPQHF
CDR3 DNA: TGTGCCTGGAGTGTAAAGGGGGCAGGGGGATGGGGTCAGCCCCAGCATTTT
clone size: NA
J gene: TRBJ1-5
CDR3 length: 17
V gene: TRBV30
D gene: TRBD1

CDR3 protein: CASSERDYSTQYF
CDR3 DNA: TGTGCCAGCAGTGAAAGGGACTACAGCACCCAGTACTTC
clone size: NA
J gene: TRBJ2-7
CDR3 length: 13
V gene: TRBV6-1
D gene: TRBD2

CDR3 protein: CASSFQDGYTF
CDR3 DNA: TGTGCCAGCAGCTTCCAGGATGGCTACACCTTC
clone size: NA
J gene: TRBJ1-2
CDR3 length: 11
V gene: TRBV11-2
D gene: NA

CDR3 protein: CAWSVLGRETQYF
CDR3 DNA: TGTGCCTGGAGTGTATTGGGACGAGAGACCCAGTACTTC
clone size: NA
J gene: TRBJ2-5
CDR3 length: 13
V gene: TRBV30
D gene: NA

CDR3 protein: CASTYGFGQPGNTIYF
CDR3 DNA: TGTGCCAGCACTTACGGATTCGGACAGCCCGGAAACACCATATATTTT
clone size: NA
J gene: TRBJ1-3
CDR3 length: 16
V gene: TRBV6-5
D gene: NA

CDR3 protein: CASSVWADNNLGYGYTF
CDR3 DNA: TGTGCCAGCAGCGTTTGGGCAGACAACAACCTTGGGTATGGCTACACCTTC
clone size: NA
J gene: TRBJ1-2
CDR3 length: 17
V gene: TRBV9
D gene: NA

CDR3 protein: CASSALFPGLATGELFF
CDR3 DNA: TGTGCCAGCTCAGCGCTATTCCCGGGACTAGCGACCGGGGAGCTGTTTTTT
clone size: NA
J gene: TRBJ2-2
CDR3 length: 17
V gene: TRBV18
D gene: TRBD2

CDR3 protein: CASKGRKPFEQYF
CDR3 DNA: TGTGCCAGCAAGGGGAGGAAACCCTTCGAGCAGTACTTC
clone size: NA
J gene: TRBJ2-7
CDR3 length: 13
V gene: TRBV6-1
D gene: NA

CDR3 protein: CATSPPRLAGPPYEQYF
CDR3 DNA: TGTGCCACCAGCCCCCCTCGGCTAGCGGGTCCCCCCTACGAGCAGTACTTC
clone size: NA
J gene: TRBJ2-7
CDR3 length: 17
V gene: TRBV15
D gene: TRBD2

CDR3 protein: CASSLEFRDKGYTF
CDR3 DNA: TGTGCCAGCAGCTTAGAATTCCGGGACAAAGGCTACACCTTC
clone size: NA
J gene: TRBJ1-2
CDR3 length: 14
V gene: TRBV11-2
D gene: NA

CDR3 protein: CASSPPRRAGANVLTF
CDR3 DNA: TGTGCCAGCAGTCCACCCCGTAGGGCTGGGGCCAACGTCCTGACTTTC
clone size: NA
J gene: TRBJ2-6
CDR3 length: 16
V gene: TRBV27
D gene: NA

CDR3 protein: CASSMYSSYEQYF
CDR3 DNA: TGTGCCAGCAGTATGTATTCTTCCTACGAGCAGTACTTC
clone size: NA
J gene: TRBJ2-7
CDR3 length: 13
V gene: TRBV27
D gene: NA

CDR3 protein: CASRAGTGYSNQPQHF
CDR3 DNA: TGTGCCAGCAGGGCCGGGACAGGTTATAGCAATCAGCCCCAGCATTTT
clone size: NA
J gene: TRBJ1-5
CDR3 length: 16
V gene: TRBV2
D gene: TRBD1

CDR3 protein: CASSHRGRGYEQYF
CDR3 DNA: TGCGCCAGCAGCCATCGCGGCAGGGGCTACGAGCAGTACTTC
clone size: NA
J gene: TRBJ2-7
CDR3 length: 14
V gene: TRBV4-1
D gene: NA